These 12 T cell receptor beta chains came from one sample sequenced in a study of shared clonotypes between healthy human individuals. Profiling relied on immunoSEQ multiplex PCR, and the TCRdb table lists in-frame clones only, not all of them. The sample gives roughly 1,600,000 clones, 98% of which show up once; approximately 0.4% is in the top ten. Sequenced input: naive CD4+ T cells sorted from blood. Subset: CD45RA+ positively selected. The source of these receptors is a man aged 25 to 40 in good health.

DNA of the CDR3: TGTGCCGGTGAGGGGAGGCATCAGCCCCAGCATTTT. Its protein product is CAGEGRHQPQHF. This rearrangement joins TRBV11-1 to TRBJ1-5, with D maybe TRBD1 (5 bases). Per germline, CDR1 SGHAT and CDR2 FQDESV (reference sequence). The CDR3 is 12 amino acids. V lost 11 bases to trimming and J lost 5 bases, with 13 bases between them.

The chain uses TRBV19 and TRBJ1-1, with D possibly being TRBD1 (5 bases). Germline loops: CDR1 LNHDA, CDR2 SQIVND (reference sequence). This CDR3 is 13 amino acids long. The ends were cut back, 2 bases at V and 6 bases at J, with 10 bases in the middle. The CDR3 here is CASSIQGLSEAFF. CDR3 nucleotide sequence: TGTGCCAGTAGTATACAGGGTTTATCTGAAGCTTTCTTT.

This chain uses TRBV7-9 with TRBJ1-5, with a weak D call TRBD1 (5 bases). The germline V gene has CDR1 SEHNR and CDR2 FQNEAQ (reference sequence). V lost 1 base and J lost 3, with 13 bases in between. The CDR3 consists of 16 residues. CDR3 amino acids: CASSLVLGTDNQPQHF. Written as DNA, the CDR3 is TGTGCCAGCAGCTTAGTGCTGGGGACTGACAATCAGCCCCAGCATTTT. Looking up the rest from reference TRBV7-9 and TRBJ1-5 gives the full variable domain: DTGVSQNPRHKITKRGQNVTFRCDPISEHNRLYWYRQTLGQGPEFLTYFQNEAQLEKSRLLSDRFSAERPKGSFSTLEIQRTEQGDSAMYLCASSLVLGTDNQPQHFGDGTRLSIL.

Of note for this clone: Other DNA sequences in the same sample also yield this CDR3. The gene calls are TRBV29-1 and TRBJ1-1; D uncertain. Germline V lookup: CDR1 SQVTM, CDR2 ANQGSEA. The V end was cut by 5 bases, the J end by 1 base, with 2 bases between. There are 10 residues in the CDR3. The CDR3 here is CSVRNTEAFF. CDR3 coding DNA: TGCAGCGTTCGGAACACTGAAGCTTTCTTT.

The chain couples TRBV5-1 to TRBJ1-2, with D tentatively TRBD1 (6 bases). Per germline, CDR1 SGHRS and CDR2 YFSETQ. V was shortened by 2 bases and J by 6 bases, with 14 bases between the two germline ends. The CDR3 runs 14 residues. The CDR3 region has the DNA TGCGCCAGCAGCTTCGGGGGGCAACCCCATGGCTACACCTTC. This gives the protein CASSFGGQPHGYTF.

This chain uses TRBV5-5 with TRBJ1-5, with D uncertain. The V gene's germline CDR1 is SGHKS and CDR2 YYEKEE (reference sequence). The CDR3 is 14 residues long. Trimming cost V 0 bases and J 3 bases, with 7 bases left between them. As DNA, the CDR3 is TGTGCCAGCAGCTTGGTCCCTTACAATCAGCCCCAGCATTTT. Its protein product is CASSLVPYNQPQHF.

On this clone itself: Other DNA sequences in this sample translate to the same CDR3. J is TRBJ1-4 and V is TRBV6-5; D not resolved. Germline CDR1 is MNHEY and CDR2 is SVGAGI. This CDR3 comprises 14 residues. V was cut by 0 bases and J by 2 bases, with 4 bases left in between. CDR3 bases: TGTGCCAGCAGTTACTCCCGGACTAATGAAAAACTGTTTTTT. It codes for CASSYSRTNEKLFF.

The chain employs TRBV18 and TRBJ2-1; 9 bases align to TRBD2. The CDR3 totals 15 residues. Looked up from germline, CDR1 is KGHSH and CDR2 is LQKENI. V lost 1 base to trimming and J lost 9 bases; unmatched junction nucleotides: 7. CDR3 residues: CASSPRGLAPGEQFF. The CDR3 region has the DNA TGTGCCAGCTCACCACGGGGACTAGCCCCGGGTGAGCAGTTCTTC.

The chain couples TRBV28 to TRBJ2-5, with D possibly TRBD1 on 6 matching bases. This CDR3 spans 14 amino acids. Deletions cut 6 bases from V and 0 bases from J, with 11 bases between. The germline CDR1 and CDR2 sequences are MDHEN and SYDVKM. In DNA form, the CDR3 reads TGTGCCAGCAGCCGGGACATGAACCAAGAGACCCAGTACTTC. Protein: CASSRDMNQETQYF.

This chain joins TRBV11-2 and TRBJ1-2; 10 bases align to TRBD1. V gave up 5 bases and J gave up 0 bases; unmatched junction bases: 9. Germline lookup yields CDR1 SGHAT and CDR2 FQNNGV. There are 17 residues in the CDR3. CDR3 loop: CASSGRDRGPSNYGYTF. The CDR3 region has the DNA TGTGCCAGCAGCGGCCGGGACAGGGGTCCGTCTAACTATGGCTACACCTTC.

About this clone itself: This CDR3 is also generated by other DNA sequences in the sample. CDR3 amino acids: CASSSGTGLYEQYF. CDR3 sequence (DNA): TGCGCCAGCAGCTCCGGGACAGGTCTCTACGAGCAGTACTTC. V gene TRBV5-1 combines with J gene TRBJ2-7; 8 bases fit TRBD1. Germline CDR1 and CDR2: SGHRS and YFSETQ. Trimming at V came to 3 bases and at J to 3 bases, leaving 5 bases not matched to a gene. The CDR3 length is 14 residues.

The chain uses TRBV7-6 and TRBJ2-2, with D tentatively TRBD1 (6 bases). This CDR3 is built from 15 residues. Per the germline V gene, CDR1 is SGHVS and CDR2 is FNYEAQ. Deletions cut 1 base from V and 5 bases from J, with 11 bases between. CDR3 sequence (DNA): TGTGCCAGCAGCTTAGAACAGGGCGGGACCGGGGAGCTGTTTTTT. Translating gives CASSLEQGGTGELFF.